The clone carrying this T cell receptor beta chain came up many times. Antigen unknown. This entry comes from a study of T cells after posttransplantation cyclophosphamide. Sequencing used immunoSEQ multiplex PCR; TCRdb keeps in-frame clones, though not all of them. The repertoire consists of 35,000 to 40,000 clones, none detected only once. Study results and limitations: Later blood repertoires were often dominated by clones from the donor CD8+ memory compartment. After PTCy, TRB diversity resembled that of CNI/methotrexate controls. Tissue-infiltrating T cells from skin or gut overlapped little with blood T cells.

The CDR3 totals 14 residues. Losses at the gene ends were 2 bases for V and 4 bases for J; bases not matched to a gene: 4. Germline CDR1 is SGDLS and CDR2 is YYNGEE. Sample: PBMCs. This sequence was found in a man younger than 45 in good health and a related stem cell transplant donor. This chain links TRBV9 with TRBJ1-1; 8 nucleotides match TRBD1. CDR3 in amino acids: CASSVSGTGTEAFF. CDR3 DNA sequence: TGTGCCAGCAGCGTTTCGGGGACAGGCACTGAAGCTTTCTTT.